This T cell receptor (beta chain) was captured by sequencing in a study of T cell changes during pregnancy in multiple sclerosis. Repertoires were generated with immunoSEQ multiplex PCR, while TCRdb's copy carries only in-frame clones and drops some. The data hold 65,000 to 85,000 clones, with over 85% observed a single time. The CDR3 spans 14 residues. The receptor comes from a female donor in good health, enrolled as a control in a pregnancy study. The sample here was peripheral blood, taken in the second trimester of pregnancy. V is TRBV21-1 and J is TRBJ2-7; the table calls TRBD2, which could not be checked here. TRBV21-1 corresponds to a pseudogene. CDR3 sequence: CASSKASWRMEQYF. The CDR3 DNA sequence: TGTGCCAGCAGCAAAGCTAGCTGGCGGATGGAGCAGTACTTC.